The rows below give T cell receptor beta chains drawn from one sample of a study of beta chain features in type 1 diabetes. Some clones are missing from TCRdb's copy, which holds only in-frame ones; the method was immunoSEQ multiplex PCR. The sample holds almost 350,000 clones, approximately 8% seen once. Material: central memory CD4+ T cells from blood. The origin of the receptors is a young woman in good health. The conserved cysteine and the conserved F or W are not part of the CDR3 here. A D gene is named only where the DNA matches it firmly.

D: NA; V: TRBV5-1; CDR3: ASSLVPGDGKNIQY
D: NA; V: TRBV28; CDR3: ASTLGGRELF
D: NA; V: TRBV6-1; CDR3: ASSEGGGGYGYT
D: NA; V: TRBV6-1; CDR3: ASSRQVLDNEQF
D: NA; V: TRBV27; CDR3: ATRVRGEQF
D: TRBD2; V: TRBV4-2; CDR3: ASSQDGLAGKDTQY
D: NA; V: TRBV6-5; CDR3: ASCGAVKKTEAF
D: NA; V: TRBV18; CDR3: ASSPFEFSGSAEAF
D: NA; V: TRBV2; CDR3: ASRSQGSQPQH
D: NA; V: TRBV7-9; CDR3: ASSLGGRSRGH
D: NA; V: TRBV6-1; CDR3: ASSGPIQGNEQY
D: NA; V: TRBV7-2; CDR3: ASSTQNTGELF
D: TRBD1; V: TRBV11-2; CDR3: ASSLGLGQDGNQPQH
D: NA; V: TRBV11-2; CDR3: ASSSYNFEQY